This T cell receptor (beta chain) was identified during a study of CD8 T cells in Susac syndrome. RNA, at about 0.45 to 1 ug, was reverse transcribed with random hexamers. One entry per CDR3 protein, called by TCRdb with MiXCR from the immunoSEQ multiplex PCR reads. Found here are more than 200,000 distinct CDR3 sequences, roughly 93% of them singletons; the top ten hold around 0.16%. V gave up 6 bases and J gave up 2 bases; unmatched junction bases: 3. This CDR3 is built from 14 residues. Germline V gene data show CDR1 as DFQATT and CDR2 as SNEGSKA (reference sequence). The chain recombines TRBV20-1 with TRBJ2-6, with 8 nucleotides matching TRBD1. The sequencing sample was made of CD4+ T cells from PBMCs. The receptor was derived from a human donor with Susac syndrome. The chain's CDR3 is CSALDRAGANVLTF. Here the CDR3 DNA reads TGCAGTGCGCTGGACAGGGCTGGGGCCAACGTCCTGACTTTC.